This TCR beta chain was sequenced during a study of shared clonotypes between healthy human individuals. Study-level findings and limits: The study found lower generation probabilities in non-shared clonotypes than in those shared by all four donors. Generally, estimated richness proved larger in naive subsets than it did in memory subsets.

The authors split each subset's genomic DNA evenly across several immunoSEQ plates. Original analysis: ImmunoSEQ junction-only sequences lacked quality scores, so their filtering differed. Sequenced by immunoSEQ multiplex PCR; TCRdb stores in-frame clones only, minus some. V, J and clone size were drawn from that table, and D and trimming were deduced from the DNA. The sample lists 200,000 to 250,000 clones, 65% occurring once. In regard to this clone: Its antigen is undetermined.

The J segment lost 0 bases and the V segment lost 8 bases, leaving 3 bases of the junction unmatched. Germline V CDR1 and CDR2: MGHDK, SYGVNS. The CDR3 is 14 residues long. V usage is TRBV25-1 and J usage is TRBJ2-1; 8 bases are a match to TRBD2. Sequenced: memory CD4+ T cells sorted from blood. Subset denoted: CD45RA-negative fraction. The receptor comes from a man in his thirties or forties in good health. The CDR3 loop is CASARGGSYNEQFF. The CDR3 DNA reads TGTGCCAGCGCCCGGGGGGGCTCCTACAATGAGCAGTTCTTC.